Following are 2 T cell receptor beta chains from one sample sequenced in a study of low-dose radiotherapy and immunotherapy resistance in tumors. Time point described: after trial treatment. As to treatment: LDRT plus nivolumab, ipilimumab, low-dose cyclophosphamide and aspirin (RACIN trial). TCRs underwent approximately 20 PCR cycles of amplification with a constant-region primer and V-primer adapter. TCRdb processed the reads anew with MiXCR; each CDR3 protein has one entry. This sample has 50,000 or so distinct CDR3 sequences, with 33% found just once. The specimen comprised PBMCs, sampled after low-dose radiotherapy plus immunotherapy. These receptors were taken from a male donor with rectosigmoid adenocarcinoma.

The rearrangement uses TRBV5-1 and TRBJ1-1; TRBD1 matches 7 bases. V dropped 4 bases and J dropped 1; count of bases not matched to a gene: 7. The germline CDR1 and CDR2 sequences are SGHRS and YFSETQ. The CDR3 covers 15 residues. The CDR3 DNA reads TGCGCCAGCAGCCCCACAGGGGTGAGGAACACTGAAGCTTTCTTT. It yields the protein CASSPTGVRNTEAFF.

This clonotype was counted a few times. The gene calls are TRBV28 and TRBJ2-3; D unresolved. Trimming cost V 6 bases and J 6 bases, with 13 bases left between them. Germline CDR1 and CDR2: MDHEN and SYDVKM. CDR3 size: 13 residues. CDR3 DNA: TGTGCCAGCAGCCTCGGACGATTGGATACGCAGTATTTT. Protein sequence: CASSLGRLDTQYF.